This entry describes one T cell receptor (beta chain). The source of the sample is a study of blood T cell repertoires in COVID-19. Across the whole study: In Cohort 3, a recovered donor had either two negative PCRs, clearance, or symptom resolution. Sources were T cells, B-cell-depleted T cells, or PBMCs; the material itself was cDNA or gDNA.

The protocol was immunoSEQ multiplex PCR, while the TCRdb copy is restricted to in-frame clones and leaves out a portion. The data show 150,000 to 200,000 clones, with around 87% seen just once and around 25% held by the top ten. Trimming removed 1 base from V and 3 bases from J; junction bases left unmatched: 3. CDR3 length equals 14 residues. Per the germline V gene, CDR1 is SGHAT and CDR2 is FQNNGV. Grouping used clinical history reported by participants in a survey and questionnaire. The sequenced sample was PBMCs or T cells enriched from blood (not recorded which). This rearrangement joins TRBV11-2 to TRBJ2-7, with TRBD1 matching 7 bases. The sequence was obtained from a woman aged 40 to 50 in a cohort exposed to, infected with or recovered from COVID-19 (not recorded which). This CDR3 is CASSLAGQLYEQYF. CDR3 bases: TGTGCCAGCAGCTTAGCGGGACAGCTCTACGAGCAGTACTTC.